The T cell receptor beta chain described here comes from a study of breast tumors, draining lymph nodes, adjacent tissues. Study observations and caveats: Tumor T cell lymph node origin was a supported hypothesis, not proven. Compared with basal-like, luminal-like tumors shared significantly more repertoire with nontumor tissue. The data were judged consistent with most tumor T cells coming from lymph node and expanding in tumor. Tumors had less TCR diversity than lymph nodes, more than nontumor tissue.

TCRdb recomputed calls from the multiplex PCR reads with MiXCR, one row per CDR3 protein. The top ten hold about 3.7% of the sample, which has about 180,000 distinct CDR3 sequences, 30% to 40% seen once. A word on this clonotype: Antigen specificity is unknown.

Breast cancer patients provided tissue from their axillary draining lymph nodes. The specimen sequenced was axillary lymph node tissue. The sequence came from a female donor with breast cancer. Some clones in this sample may be carry-over from other donors' samples.

The CDR3 here is CASSPREGGQPQHF. The CDR3 DNA sequence: TGTGCCAGCTCACCGAGAGAGGGGGGCCAGCCCCAGCATTTT. The rearrangement joins TRBV18 to TRBJ1-5; D perhaps matches TRBD1 (6 bases). The V end lost 3 bases, the J end lost 7 bases, and 13 bases lay between the germline ends. The CDR3 consists of 14 residues. The germline CDR1 and CDR2 sequences are KGHSH and LQKENI.